Listed below are T cell receptor beta chains from one sample, sequenced in a study of CD8 T cells in Susac syndrome. TCRdb itself ran the immunoSEQ multiplex PCR reads through MiXCR, one entry per CDR3 protein. The sample comprises 95,000 to 150,000 distinct CDR3 sequences, around 94% of which are singletons, and around 0.28% rests with the top ten. Sequencing was performed on CD8+ T cells from PBMCs. These receptors were taken from a human donor with Susac syndrome. CDR3s include the opening cysteine and the closing phenylalanine or tryptophan. The D gene is left open where the match is weak. Some rows mark clone size as missing; the rest say once, few, many or name a class of expanded clone.

V,J,size,D,DNA,CDR3
TRBV2,TRBJ2-5,few,NA,TGTGCCAGCAGTGTGTGGGGTCAAGAGACCCAGTACTTC,CASSVWGQETQYF
TRBV13,TRBJ2-2,NA,TRBD1,TGTGCCAGCAGCTTATTGGGACAGATAGCGAACACCGGGGAGCTGTTTTTT,CASSLLGQIANTGELFF
TRBV9,TRBJ2-3,NA,TRBD2,TGTGCCAGCAGCGTAGGAGCGGGGGCGACAGATACGCAGTATTTT,CASSVGAGATDTQYF
TRBV29-1,TRBJ1-2,NA,NA,TGCAGCGTCCCGACGGGAGAGGGCTACACCTTC,CSVPTGEGYTF
TRBV7-2,TRBJ2-5,once,NA,TGTGCCAGCACCCCAACGTGGCGCCAAGAGACCCAGTACTTC,CASTPTWRQETQYF
TRBV2,TRBJ2-7,NA,TRBD1,TGTGCCAGCAGTGAGGGCAGGGACAGCTCCTACGAGCAGTACTTC,CASSEGRDSSYEQYF
TRBV5-6,TRBJ2-5,NA,NA,TGTGCCAGCAGCTTGGTACAGGGCTCCTATCTATTGGAGACCCAGTACTTC,CASSLVQGSYLLETQYF
TRBV2,TRBJ2-7,NA,TRBD1,TGTGCCAGCAAATTTGGGACAGGGAGCTCCTACGAGCAGTACTTC,CASKFGTGSSYEQYF
TRBV30,TRBJ1-2,NA,TRBD1,TGTGCCTGGAGAGGGGACAGGGTCGTGAGGGGTGGCTACACCTTC,CAWRGDRVVRGGYTF
TRBV29-1,TRBJ2-2,NA,TRBD2,TGCAGCGTTGCCGGTACTAGCGGGGGAAACACCGGGGAGCTGTTTTTT,CSVAGTSGGNTGELFF
TRBV3-1,TRBJ1-2,NA,NA,TGTGCCAGCAGCCAAGGGACAAATCCGACAAACTATGGCTACACCTTC,CASSQGTNPTNYGYTF
TRBV6-1,TRBJ2-5,NA,NA,TGTGCCAGCAGTGAAAGTGAGTGGGAGACCCAGTACTTC,CASSESEWETQYF
TRBV30,TRBJ2-7,once,NA,TGTGCCTGGAGTGTCAGGGGCCACGAGCAGTACTTC,CAWSVRGHEQYF
TRBV19,TRBJ1-5,NA,TRBD1,TGTGCCAGTAGGGACAGGGGAGTCGACAGCAATCAGCCCCAGCATTTT,CASRDRGVDSNQPQHF
TRBV20-1,TRBJ2-5,NA,NA,TGCAGTGCTAGCCCCTACCAAGAGACCCAGTACTTC,CSASPYQETQYF
TRBV4-1,TRBJ1-5,once,NA,TGCGCCAGCAGCCAAGGGCCTCTAGGCAATCAGCCCCAGCATTTT,CASSQGPLGNQPQHF
TRBV2,TRBJ1-6,NA,TRBD1,TGTGCCAGCAGTGAAAAGGACAGGGCGGGTCGGTCACCCCTCCACTTT,CASSEKDRAGRSPLHF
TRBV7-2,TRBJ2-5,NA,TRBD2,TGTGCCAGCAGCTCCCTCCCGGGGGGGCAGTATGCGTTCCAGTACTTC,CASSSLPGGQYAFQYF
TRBV9,TRBJ1-1,NA,NA,TGTGCCAGCAGCGTAGGACAGCCTGGGGAAGCTTTCTTT,CASSVGQPGEAFF
TRBV7-9,TRBJ2-1,NA,TRBD2,TGTGCCAGCACGGCAGCGGGGTCCAATGAGCAGTTCTTC,CASTAAGSNEQFF
TRBV5-6,TRBJ2-5,NA,NA,TGTGCCAGCAGCTCCGCATCGGTCGTGGTCCAAGAGACCCAGTACTTC,CASSSASVVVQETQYF
TRBV19,TRBJ1-1,NA,NA,TGTGCCAGTACCGCCCAGGGGAACACTGAAGCTTTCTTT,CASTAQGNTEAFF
TRBV12-3/TRBV12-4,TRBJ1-1,few,NA,TGTGCCAGCTCCCACGGGGTGAACACTGAAGCTTTCTTT,CASSHGVNTEAFF
TRBV5-4,TRBJ2-5,NA,NA,TGTGCCAGCAGCCAGGACCTTGGGGGGGAGACCCAGTACTTC,CASSQDLGGETQYF
TRBV6-5,TRBJ1-5,NA,NA,TGTGCCAGCAGCCAGGGACATCACAGCAATCAGCCCCAGCATTTT,CASSQGHHSNQPQHF
TRBV20-1,TRBJ1-5,NA,NA,TGCAGTGCTAGAGCGTCAGGGGTCAATCAGCCCCAGCATTTT,CSARASGVNQPQHF
TRBV3-1,TRBJ2-7,NA,NA,TGTGCCAGCAGCCAGACGCGATCGGAGCAGTACTTC,CASSQTRSEQYF
TRBV6-2/TRBV6-3,TRBJ2-1,NA,NA,TGTGCCAGCAGTTGGTGGAGTGAGCAGTTCTTC,CASSWWSEQFF
TRBV5-1,TRBJ2-7,NA,TRBD2,TGCGCCAGCAGCTCTAAAGGACTAGCGGGCTTTGCCGAGCAGTACTTC,CASSSKGLAGFAEQYF
TRBV29-1,TRBJ1-1,NA,NA,TGCAGCGTTGTCTGGACTGAAGCTTTCTTT,CSVVWTEAFF
TRBV29-1,TRBJ2-7,once,TRBD1,TGCAGCGTTGTCAGCCTGACGGGACAGGGGACCTACGAGCAGTACTTC,CSVVSLTGQGTYEQYF
TRBV25-1,TRBJ1-4,NA,TRBD1,TGTGCCAGCAGAACCGGGACAGGGGTTGAAAAACTGTTTTTT,CASRTGTGVEKLFF
TRBV13,TRBJ1-1,NA,NA,TGTGCCAGCAGCTTTTCCTTGAACACTGAAGCTTTCTTT,CASSFSLNTEAFF
TRBV4-1,TRBJ1-1,NA,NA,TGCGCCAGCAGCCACCCGGTTAAATGGGGGAACACTGAAGCTTTCTTT,CASSHPVKWGNTEAFF
TRBV27,TRBJ2-3,NA,TRBD2,TGTGCCAGCAGTCCAATAAGACTAGCGGGGGAGCTAGATACGCAGTATTTT,CASSPIRLAGELDTQYF
TRBV29-1,TRBJ1-2,NA,NA,TGCAGCGTTGAGAACCAGGGAGTAAACTATGGCTACACCTTC,CSVENQGVNYGYTF
TRBV24-1,TRBJ2-3,NA,NA,TGTGCCACGCAAGGGGACAGCACAGATACGCAGTATTTT,CATQGDSTDTQYF
TRBV27,TRBJ2-3,NA,NA,TGTGCCAGCACCCGGGTCGGGGGCACAGATACGCAGTATTTT,CASTRVGGTDTQYF
TRBV18,TRBJ1-5,NA,TRBD1,TGTGCCAGCTCACCACGTGGACAGGGAGTACAGCCCCAGCATTTT,CASSPRGQGVQPQHF